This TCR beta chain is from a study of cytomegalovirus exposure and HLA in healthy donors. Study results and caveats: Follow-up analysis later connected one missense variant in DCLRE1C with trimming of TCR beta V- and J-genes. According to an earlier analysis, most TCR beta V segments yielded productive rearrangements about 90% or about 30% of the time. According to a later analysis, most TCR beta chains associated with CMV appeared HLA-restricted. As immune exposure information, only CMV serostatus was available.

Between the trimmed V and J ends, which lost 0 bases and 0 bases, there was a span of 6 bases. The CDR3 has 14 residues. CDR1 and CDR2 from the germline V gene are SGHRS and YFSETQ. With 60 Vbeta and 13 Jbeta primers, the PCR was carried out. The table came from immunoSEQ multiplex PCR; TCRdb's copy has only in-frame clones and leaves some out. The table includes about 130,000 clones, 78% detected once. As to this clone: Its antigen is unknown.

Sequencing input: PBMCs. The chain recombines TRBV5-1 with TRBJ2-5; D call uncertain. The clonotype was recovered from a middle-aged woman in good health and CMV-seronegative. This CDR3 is CASSLDAYQETQYF. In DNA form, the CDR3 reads TGCGCCAGCAGCTTGGACGCGTACCAAGAGACCCAGTACTTC.